The 22 T cell receptor beta chains in this list originate from one sample, sequenced in a study of neoadjuvant anti-PD-1 for oral cavity cancer. Clones were sequenced by immunoSEQ multiplex PCR, and TCRdb holds only the in-frame ones, with some missing. This sample has approximately 15,000 clones, with about 59% found just once. The specimen was PBMCs, collected before nivolumab (anti-PD-1) treatment. The origin of the receptors is a person aged 35 to 85 with oral cavity squamous cell carcinoma.

The genes are TRBV7-9 and TRBJ2-3; 13 nucleotides match TRBD2. V was pared by 5 bases and J by 0 bases, with 8 bases of the junction left unmatched. The CDR3 covers 18 residues. CDR1 and CDR2 (germline): SEHNR, FQNEAQ (reference sequence). The CDR3 DNA is TGTGCCAGCAGCGGAGGACTAGCGGGGGCTTCTAGCACAGATACGCAGTATTTT. Protein product: CASSGGLAGASSTDTQYF.

This sequence joins TRBV11-2 and TRBJ1-1; D not certain. CDR3 length: 15 residues. CDR1 and CDR2 (germline): SGHAT, FQNNGV. V gave up 5 bases and J gave up 7 bases, with 20 bases separating them. The CDR3 nucleotides read TGTGCCAGCAGCCCTCTTTTGGCGGATCAGAGTGAAGCTTTCTTT. This sequence encodes CASSPLLADQSEAFF. The full variable domain, rest sourced from reference TRBV11-2 and TRBJ1-1, is EAGVAQSPRYKIIEKRQSVAFWCNPISGHATLYWYQQILGQGPKLLIQFQNNGVVDDSQLPKDRFSAERLKGVDSTLKIQPAKLEDSAVYLCASSPLLADQSEAFFGQGTRLTVV.

This clone was recorded only once. The chain couples TRBV5-1 to TRBJ1-4; the D gene is possibly TRBD1 (6 bases). Germline-derived CDR1 and CDR2 are SGHRS and YFSETQ. The V end was cut by 0 bases, the J end by 7 bases, with 13 bases between. There are 15 residues in the CDR3. CDR3 coding DNA: TGCGCCAGCAGCTTGGTTGGGGGGCCCAGTGAAAAACTGTTTTTT. It yields the protein CASSLVGGPSEKLFF.

In its sample, this clone was seen a few times. The rearrangement joins TRBV10-3 to TRBJ1-1; TRBD1 might be the D (6 bases). This CDR3 has 15 amino acids. Per germline, CDR1 ENHRY and CDR2 SYGVKD. V lost 6 bases, J lost 0 bases, and 14 bases lay in between. The DNA for the CDR3 is TGTGCCATCAGCCTTTCGGACAGCCTGAACACTGAAGCTTTCTTT. It translates to CAISLSDSLNTEAFF.

The chain links TRBV10-2 to TRBJ2-1; D possibly matches TRBD1 or TRBD2 (6 bases each). Trimming removed 8 bases from V and 4 bases from J, with 15 bases in between. Germline V gene data show CDR1 as WSHSY and CDR2 as SAAADI. There are 14 residues in the CDR3. Written as DNA, the CDR3 is TGCGCCAGCCGGGGGCGGCGGGTTTACAATGAGCAGTTCTTC. Its protein product is CASRGRRVYNEQFF.

This clone was seen a few times. V and J are TRBV28 and TRBJ1-1, with D hard to call. Per the germline V gene, CDR1 is MDHEN and CDR2 is SYDVKM. This CDR3 contains 17 residues. The V end was cut by 6 bases, the J end by 3 bases, with 23 bases between. The CDR3 DNA is TGTGCCAGCAGATACCGATCTAAAGCGTCTGTGGACACTGAAGCTTTCTTT. This translates into CASRYRSKASVDTEAFF. Full variable domain (rest looked up from reference TRBV28 and TRBJ1-1): DVKVTQSSRYLVKRTGEKVFLECVQDMDHENMFWYRQDPGLGLRLIYFSYDVKMKEKGDIPEGYSVSREKKERFSLILESASTNQTSMYLCASRYRSKASVDTEAFFGQGTRLTVV.

In its sample, this clone was seen once. The chain joins TRBV30 to TRBJ1-4; 9 positions match TRBD1. The trim removed 3 bases at V and 6 bases at J, leaving 8 bases unmatched. CDR1 is GTSNPN and CDR2 is SVGIG in the germline V gene (reference sequence). The CDR3 runs to 15 residues. DNA for the CDR3: TGTGCCTGGAGGGGGCTTACAGGGGGCCATGAAAAACTGTTTTTT. It codes for CAWRGLTGGHEKLFF.

This sequence joins TRBV5-4 and TRBJ2-7; the D gene is possibly TRBD2 (5 bases). CDR1 is SGHNT, CDR2 YYREEE, per germline (reference sequence). V lost 0 bases, J lost 6 bases, and 13 bases lay in between. This CDR3 comprises 14 residues. In nucleotides, the CDR3 is TGTGCCAGCAGCTTGGGAGGGTTGGACCTCGAGCAGTACTTC. This translates into CASSLGGLDLEQYF.

The genes are TRBV13 and TRBJ2-2, with a tentative D call TRBD2 (6 bases). From germline, CDR1 is PRHDT and CDR2 FYEKMQ (reference sequence). CDR3 length equals 13 residues. The V end was cut by 1 base, the J end by 7 bases, with 7 bases between. CDR3 DNA sequence: TGTGCCAGCAGCTTAGTGGGAGGCGGGGAGCTGTTTTTT. It codes for CASSLVGGGELFF.

The CDR3 spells CASNRNTEAFF. The CDR3 region has the DNA TGTGCCAGTAACAGGAACACTGAAGCTTTCTTT. The genes are TRBV25-1 and TRBJ1-1; the D is unclear. The CDR3 runs 11 residues. Trimming took 9 bases from V and 1 from J, leaving 6 bases between them. Germline-derived CDR1 and CDR2 are MGHDK and SYGVNS.

Here the CDR3 DNA reads TGTGCCAGCTCACCATGGTCGCTAGCTGGGGAGACCCAGTACTTC. Encoded protein: CASSPWSLAGETQYF. This chain links TRBV18 with TRBJ2-5, with D tentatively TRBD2 (5 bases). Germline V lookup: CDR1 KGHSH, CDR2 LQKENI. This CDR3 contains 15 residues. Trimming cost V 2 bases and J 5 bases, with 15 bases left between them.

The chain uses TRBV12-5 and TRBJ1-2; D is unresolved. Germline lookup yields CDR1 LGHNT and CDR2 FRNRAP. The CDR3 runs to 13 residues. Trimming took off 6 bases at V and 5 bases at J, with 13 bases between the two ends. CDR3 sequence: CASGALSYYGYTF. In DNA form, the CDR3 reads TGTGCTAGTGGGGCCTTATCTTATTATGGCTACACCTTC.

This sequence joins TRBV27 and TRBJ1-2, with D possibly being TRBD1 (5 bases). This CDR3 is 14 amino acids long. Germline V gives CDR1 MNHEY, CDR2 SMNVEV (reference sequence). V was clipped by 6 bases and J by 6 bases, with 17 bases between them. Written as DNA, the CDR3 is TGTGCCAGCAGGAACCTTGGGGGGTCCGATGGCTACACCTTC. It encodes CASRNLGGSDGYTF.

The chain has TRBV14 and TRBJ1-2; weak D call: TRBD1 (5 bases). Germline values: CDR1 SGHDN, CDR2 FVKESK. This CDR3 has 12 amino acids. The ends were cut back, 4 bases at V and 8 bases at J, with 11 bases in the middle. The CDR3 here is CASSPDRSGYTF. The CDR3 nucleotides are TGTGCCAGCAGCCCTGACAGATCGGGCTACACCTTC. Complete variable domain (other parts from reference TRBV14 and TRBJ1-2): EAGVTQFPSHSVIEKGQTVTLRCDPISGHDNLYWYRRVMGKEIKFLLHFVKESKQDESGMPNNRFLAERTGGTYSTLKVQPAELEDSGVYFCASSPDRSGYTFGSGTRLTVV.

The rearrangement joins TRBV4-1 to TRBJ2-5, with 9 bases aligning to TRBD2. The germline V gene encodes CDR1 MGHRA and CDR2 YSYEKL. V shed 0 bases, J shed 1 base, and the junction held 6 bases outside the gene matches. The CDR3 has 17 amino acids. CDR3: CASSQDLGGGAQETQYF. The CDR3 DNA follows: TGCGCCAGCAGCCAAGACCTGGGCGGGGGGGCCCAAGAGACCCAGTACTTC.

This sequence joins TRBV30 and TRBJ2-2, with D uncertain. Germline-derived CDR1 and CDR2 are GTSNPN and SVGIG (reference sequence). This CDR3 region has 13 residues. Trimming took 5 bases from V and 6 from J, leaving 13 bases between them. CDR3 in amino acids: CAWAESAPGELFF. CDR3 coding DNA: TGTGCCTGGGCTGAGTCGGCTCCCGGGGAGCTGTTTTTT.

This clone turned up a few times. V is TRBV2 and J is TRBJ2-1; TRBD2 matches 9 bases. Trimming took 7 bases from V and 6 from J; bases not matched to a gene: 7. CDR1 is SNHLY and CDR2 is FYNNEI in the germline V gene. CDR3 length equals 14 residues. This CDR3 reads CASMGLAGFNEQFF. The CDR3 DNA sequence: TGTGCCAGCATGGGCCTAGCGGGGTTCAATGAGCAGTTCTTC.

The genes are TRBV6-5 and TRBJ2-7, with a possible D match to TRBD2 (6 bases). The CDR3 has 14 residues. Germline V CDR1 and CDR2: MNHEY, SVGAGI. V was pared by 4 bases and J by 8 bases, with 18 bases between. The CDR3 reads CASSFSGLTNKQYF. The DNA for the CDR3 is TGTGCCAGCAGTTTTTCGGGACTGACGAATAAGCAGTACTTC.

V is TRBV6-5 and J is TRBJ1-2; 8 bases are a match to TRBD1. The CDR3 length is 14 residues. The ends lost 6 bases at V and 4 bases at J; junction bases unmatched: 7. CDR1 is MNHEY, CDR2 SVGAGI, per germline. The CDR3 region is CASRTHDRGYGYTF. The CDR3 DNA reads as TGTGCCAGCAGAACGCACGACAGGGGCTATGGCTACACCTTC.

The chain uses TRBV27 and TRBJ1-2; TRBD1 agrees at 7 bases. The CDR3 runs to 14 residues. CDR1 is MNHEY and CDR2 is SMNVEV in the germline V gene (reference sequence). V gave up 2 bases and J gave up 7 bases; unmatched junction bases: 7. As DNA, the CDR3 is TGTGCCAGCAGTTTACAGGGGGGCTGGGGTGGCTACACCTTC. Its translation is CASSLQGGWGGYTF.

The V gene is TRBV28, the J gene TRBJ1-2; no clear D. The CDR3 is 12 amino acids. Trimming took 1 base from V and 5 from J, leaving 5 bases between them. The germline V gene has CDR1 MDHEN and CDR2 SYDVKM. The chain's CDR3 is CASSLSRYGYTF. The CDR3, as DNA: TGTGCCAGCAGTTTATCTCGGTATGGCTACACCTTC.

The chain recombines TRBV6-1 with TRBJ1-5, with TRBD1 matching over 7 bases. Trimming took 6 bases from V and 0 from J; bases not matched to a gene: 8. This CDR3 region has 16 residues. From germline, CDR1 is MNHNS and CDR2 SASEGT. The CDR3: CASREQGIGSNQPQHF. The DNA for the CDR3 is TGTGCCAGCAGGGAACAGGGGATAGGTAGCAATCAGCCCCAGCATTTT.